Listed here is a single T cell receptor beta chain. Its antigen is currently unknown. This table comes from immunoSEQ multiplex PCR, and its TCRdb copy is limited to in-frame clones, with some not included. The data hold fewer than 200,000 clones, with just under 90% observed a single time. The data stem from a study of cytomegalovirus exposure and HLA in healthy donors. In the study overall: The 120 validation repertoires matched the roughly 700 first-cohort repertoires in platform, a later analysis reported.

Notes on the study in general: TCR sequences were mostly rare, though some public TCRs occurred in many donors. Cytomegalovirus association was assigned to under 200 TCR beta chains. Reported performance of the classifier showed diagnosis of cytomegalovirus status with high specificity and sensitivity.

Trimming stripped 1 base from V and 2 bases from J, with 21 bases between. CDR1 and CDR2 (germline): LNHNV, YYDKDF (reference sequence). The length of the CDR3 is 18 residues. Sequencing was carried out using PBMCs. The rearrangement links TRBV15 to TRBJ2-7; D may be TRBD2 (6 bases). This TCR derives from a woman aged 18 to 35 in good health and CMV-seropositive. The CDR3 sequence is CATSRGGGTKRVTYEQYF. The CDR3 nucleotides read TGTGCCACCAGCAGAGGTGGTGGTACAAAGCGGGTGACCTACGAGCAGTACTTC.